The rows below give T cell receptor beta chains drawn from one sample of a study of CD8+ T cells in alopecia areata. Only in-frame clones appear in the TCRdb table, and some are missing; sequencing was by immunoSEQ multiplex PCR. The table records about 120,000 clones, around 60% of them present only once. This specimen consisted of CD4+ T cells sorted from blood, obtained at week 4, from a patient treated with tofacitinib. The receptor set was obtained from a human donor with alopecia areata. Each CDR3 is given with its conserved first and last residue. D genes are given only for firm matches. The listing skips clone size in some rows; elsewhere it reads once, few, many or a size class.

len	v_gene	d_gene	j_gene	abundance	CDR3nt	CDR3aa
13	TRBV19	NA	TRBJ1-5	few	TGTGCCAGTAGTGCGGTTAGCAATCAGCCCCAGCATTTT	CASSAVSNQPQHF
15	TRBV30	NA	TRBJ1-3	NA	TGTGCCTGGCACGAAGGGCAGAGCTCTGGAAACACCATATATTTT	CAWHEGQSSGNTIYF
13	TRBV5-1	NA	TRBJ2-3	NA	TGCGCCAGCAGCTTGGACGACAGGGATACGCAGTATTTT	CASSLDDRDTQYF
15	TRBV14	NA	TRBJ2-1	few	TGTGCCAGCAGCCAAGATGCGGAACGACACAATGAGCAGTTCTTC	CASSQDAERHNEQFF
16	TRBV29-1	NA	TRBJ2-1	few	TGCAGCGTGTGGGGGGTACAGGGAGTAGAGAGCGATGAGCAGTTCTTC	CSVWGVQGVESDEQFF
12	TRBV28	NA	TRBJ1-5	few	TGTGCCAGCAGTTTACTTAATCAGCCCCAGCATTTT	CASSLLNQPQHF
19	TRBV4-3	TRBD2	TRBJ2-3	once	TGCGCCAGCAGCCAAGATACCCAGGGGGGGGGACTAGCCCGAGATACGCAGTATTTT	CASSQDTQGGGLARDTQYF
14	TRBV5-1	NA	TRBJ1-1	NA	TGCGCCAGCAGGTCCCAAGGAATTGGTGCTGAAGCTTTCTTT	CASRSQGIGAEAFF
14	TRBV7-3	TRBD1	TRBJ2-5	NA	TGTGCCAGCAGCTGGGGACAGACCCAAGAGACCCAGTACTTC	CASSWGQTQETQYF
14	TRBV30	NA	TRBJ1-2	NA	TGTGCCTGGAGTACGCAGGGGTGGGGGTATGGCTACACCTTC	CAWSTQGWGYGYTF
16	TRBV9	NA	TRBJ2-5	NA	TGTGCCAGCAGCGTAGGTTTGGGGCGAATAGGAGAGACCCAGTACTTC	CASSVGLGRIGETQYF
14	TRBV5-1	NA	TRBJ2-3	NA	TGCGCCAGCAGGTGGCGGGACGTGACAGATACGCAGTATTTT	CASRWRDVTDTQYF
15	TRBV29-1	TRBD2	TRBJ2-1	few	TGCAGCGTTGTCCCCCGCGGGGGAATTGCCAATGAGCAGTTCTTC	CSVVPRGGIANEQFF
15	TRBV7-6	TRBD2	TRBJ2-1	NA	TGTGCCAGCAGCTTAGCCGGGACTAGTGCGAATGAGCAGTTCTTC	CASSLAGTSANEQFF
16	TRBV4-3	NA	TRBJ1-5	NA	TGCGCCAGCAGCCAAGAGTCGGGTTTCGGCAATCAGCCCCAGCATTTT	CASSQESGFGNQPQHF
16	TRBV27	TRBD1	TRBJ1-2	once	TGTGCCAGCAGTTACCTCGACAGGGGGCGACGCTATGGCTACACCTTC	CASSYLDRGRRYGYTF
14	TRBV5-1	NA	TRBJ2-3	once	TGCGCCAGCAGCTCCCAGGGGGGGAGAGATACGCAGTATTTT	CASSSQGGRDTQYF
13	TRBV7-9	NA	TRBJ1-2	few	TGTGCCAGCAGAGAAACACCGGGGTATGGCTACACCTTC	CASRETPGYGYTF
15	TRBV5-4	TRBD1	TRBJ1-6	NA	TGTGCCAGCAGCGGGGGACAGGGGGCAAGGTCACCCCTCCACTTT	CASSGGQGARSPLHF
14	TRBV5-4	NA	TRBJ2-2	NA	TGTGCCAGCAGCTTGCCACAAAACACCGGGGAGCTGTTTTTT	CASSLPQNTGELFF
11	TRBV5-6	NA	TRBJ2-1	NA	TGTGCCAGCAGCTTGGCCGGCGGGGAGTTCTTC	CASSLAGGEFF
12	TRBV2	NA	TRBJ2-1	NA	TGTGCCAGCAGTTTTCTCGATCCCCCTACGTTCTTC	CASSFLDPPTFF
13	TRBV5-1	NA	TRBJ1-5	NA	TGCGCCAGCAGCTTTAGTGGGAATCAGCCCCAGCATTTT	CASSFSGNQPQHF